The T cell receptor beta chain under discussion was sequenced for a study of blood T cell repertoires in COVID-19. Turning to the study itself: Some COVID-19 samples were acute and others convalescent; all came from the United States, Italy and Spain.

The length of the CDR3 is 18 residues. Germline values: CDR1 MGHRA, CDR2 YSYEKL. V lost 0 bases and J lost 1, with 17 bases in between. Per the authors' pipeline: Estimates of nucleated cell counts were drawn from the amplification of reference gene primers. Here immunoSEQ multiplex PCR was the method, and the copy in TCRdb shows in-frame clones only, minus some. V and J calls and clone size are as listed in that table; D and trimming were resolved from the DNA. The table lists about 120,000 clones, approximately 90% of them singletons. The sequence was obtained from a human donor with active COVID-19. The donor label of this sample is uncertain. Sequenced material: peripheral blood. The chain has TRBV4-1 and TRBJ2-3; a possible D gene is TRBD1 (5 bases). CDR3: CASSQDAAGKIGTDTQYF. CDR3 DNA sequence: TGCGCCAGCAGCCAAGATGCTGCAGGGAAGATTGGCACAGATACGCAGTATTTT.